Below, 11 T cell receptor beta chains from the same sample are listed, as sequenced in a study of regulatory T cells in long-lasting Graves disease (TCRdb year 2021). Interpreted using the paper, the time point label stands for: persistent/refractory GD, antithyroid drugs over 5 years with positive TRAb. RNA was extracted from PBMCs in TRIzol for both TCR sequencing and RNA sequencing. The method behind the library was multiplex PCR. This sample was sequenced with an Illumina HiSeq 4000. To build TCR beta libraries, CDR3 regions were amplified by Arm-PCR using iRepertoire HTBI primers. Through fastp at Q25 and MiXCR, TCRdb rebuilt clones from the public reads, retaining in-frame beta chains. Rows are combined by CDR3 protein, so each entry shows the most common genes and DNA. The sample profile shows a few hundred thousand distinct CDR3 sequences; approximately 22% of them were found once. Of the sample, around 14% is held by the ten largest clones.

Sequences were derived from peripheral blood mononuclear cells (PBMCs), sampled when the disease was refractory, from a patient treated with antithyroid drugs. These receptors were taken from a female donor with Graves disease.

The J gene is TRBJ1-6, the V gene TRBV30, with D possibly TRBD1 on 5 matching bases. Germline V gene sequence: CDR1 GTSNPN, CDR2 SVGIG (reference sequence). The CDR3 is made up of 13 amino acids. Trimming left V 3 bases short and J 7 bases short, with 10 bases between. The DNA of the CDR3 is TGTGCCTGGAGCACGGGGCCCAATTCACCCCTCCACTTT. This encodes CAWSTGPNSPLHF.

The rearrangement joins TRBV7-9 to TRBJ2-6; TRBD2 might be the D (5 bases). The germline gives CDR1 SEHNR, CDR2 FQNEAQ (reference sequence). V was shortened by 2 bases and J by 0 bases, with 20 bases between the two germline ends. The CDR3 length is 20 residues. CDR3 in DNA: TGTGCCAGCAGCTTACTAGGTTGGGGAGCCACTAGCTCTGGGGCCAACGTCCTGACTTTC. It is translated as CASSLLGWGATSSGANVLTF. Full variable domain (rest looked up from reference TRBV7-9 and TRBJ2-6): DTGVSQNPRHKITKRGQNVTFRCDPISEHNRLYWYRQTLGQGPEFLTYFQNEAQLEKSRLLSDRFSAERPKGSFSTLEIQRTEQGDSAMYLCASSLLGWGATSSGANVLTFGAGSRLTVL.

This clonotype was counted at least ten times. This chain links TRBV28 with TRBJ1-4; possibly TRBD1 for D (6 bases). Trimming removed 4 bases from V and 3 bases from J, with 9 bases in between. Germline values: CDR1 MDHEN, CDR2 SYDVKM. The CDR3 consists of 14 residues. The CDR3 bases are TGTGCCAGCAGTTCTACAGGGTCTAATGAAAAACTGTTTTTT. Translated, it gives CASSSTGSNEKLFF.

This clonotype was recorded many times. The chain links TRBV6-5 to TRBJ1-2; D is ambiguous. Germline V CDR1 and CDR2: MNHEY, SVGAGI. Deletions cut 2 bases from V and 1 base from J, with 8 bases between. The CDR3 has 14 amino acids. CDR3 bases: TGTGCCAGCAGTTACGATTGGGGTAACTATGGCTACACCTTC. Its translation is CASSYDWGNYGYTF.

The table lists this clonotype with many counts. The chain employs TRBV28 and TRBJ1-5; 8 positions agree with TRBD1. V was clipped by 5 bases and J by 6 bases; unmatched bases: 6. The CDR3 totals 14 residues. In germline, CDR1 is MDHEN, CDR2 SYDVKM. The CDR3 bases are TGTGCCAGCAGTCCCGGACAGGGCAGTCAGCCCCAGCATTTT. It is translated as CASSPGQGSQPQHF.

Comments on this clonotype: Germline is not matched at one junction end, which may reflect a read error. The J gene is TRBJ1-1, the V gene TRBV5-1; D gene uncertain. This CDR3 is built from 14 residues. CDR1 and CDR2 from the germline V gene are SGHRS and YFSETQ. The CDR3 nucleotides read TGCGCCAGCAGCTTGGGCCTGATGAACACTGAAGCTCTCTTT. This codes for CASSLGLMNTEALF.

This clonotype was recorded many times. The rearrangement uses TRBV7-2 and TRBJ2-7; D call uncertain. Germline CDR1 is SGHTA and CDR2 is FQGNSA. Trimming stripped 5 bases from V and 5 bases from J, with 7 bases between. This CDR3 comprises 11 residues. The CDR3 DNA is TGTGCCAGCAGCCCCAGGCACGAGCAGTACTTC. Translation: CASSPRHEQYF.

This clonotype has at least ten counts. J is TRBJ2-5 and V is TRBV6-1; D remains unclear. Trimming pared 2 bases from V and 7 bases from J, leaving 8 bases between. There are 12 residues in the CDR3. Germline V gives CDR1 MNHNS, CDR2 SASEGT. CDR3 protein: CASSETPGTQYF. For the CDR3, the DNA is TGTGCCAGCAGTGAAACCCCAGGGACCCAGTACTTC.

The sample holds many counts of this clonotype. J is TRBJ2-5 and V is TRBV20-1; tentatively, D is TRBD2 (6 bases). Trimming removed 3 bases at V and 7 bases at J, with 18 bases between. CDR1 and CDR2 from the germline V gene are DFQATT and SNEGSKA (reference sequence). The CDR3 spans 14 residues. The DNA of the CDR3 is TGCAGTGCTAGCGGTGGACTAAAAGGAGGGACCCAGTACTTC. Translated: CSASGGLKGGTQYF.

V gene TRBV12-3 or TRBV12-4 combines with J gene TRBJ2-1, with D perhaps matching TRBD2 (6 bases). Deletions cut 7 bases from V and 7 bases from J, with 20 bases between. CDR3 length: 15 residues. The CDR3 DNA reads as TGTGCCAGCAACAGAGCCGGGACTCCTTCGAATGAGCAGTTCTTC. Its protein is CASNRAGTPSNEQFF.

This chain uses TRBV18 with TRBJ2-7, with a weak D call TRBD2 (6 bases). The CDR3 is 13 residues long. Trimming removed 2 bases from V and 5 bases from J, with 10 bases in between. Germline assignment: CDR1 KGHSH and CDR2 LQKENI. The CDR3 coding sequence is TGTGCCAGCTCACCAACTAGCCGGGACGAGCAGTACTTC. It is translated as CASSPTSRDEQYF.